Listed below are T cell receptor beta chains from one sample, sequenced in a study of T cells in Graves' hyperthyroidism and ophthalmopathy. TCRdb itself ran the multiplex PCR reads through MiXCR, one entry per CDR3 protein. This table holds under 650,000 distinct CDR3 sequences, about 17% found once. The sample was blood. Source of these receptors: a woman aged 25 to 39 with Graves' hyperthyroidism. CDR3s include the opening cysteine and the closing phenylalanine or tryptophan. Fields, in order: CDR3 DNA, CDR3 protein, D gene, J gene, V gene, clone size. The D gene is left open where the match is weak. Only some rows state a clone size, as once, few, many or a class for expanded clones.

cdr3_nt: TGTGCCAGCAGTGTGGTCGCAGATACGCAGTATTTT
cdr3_aa: CASSVVADTQYF
d_call: NA
j_call: TRBJ2-3
v_call: TRBV2
clone_size: many

cdr3_nt: TGTGCCAGCACCTTCACCGAGACAGCGGTCCCCGGGGAGCTGTTTTTT
cdr3_aa: CASTFTETAVPGELFF
d_call: NA
j_call: TRBJ2-2
v_call: TRBV11-2
clone_size: few

cdr3_nt: TGTGCCAGCAGTGAAGGCTGGGGACCGAACACTGAAGCTTTCTTT
cdr3_aa: CASSEGWGPNTEAFF
d_call: NA
j_call: TRBJ1-1
v_call: TRBV6-1
clone_size: many

cdr3_nt: TGTGCCAGCAGTCCCAGGCGCCCCTCCTACGAGCAGTACTTC
cdr3_aa: CASSPRRPSYEQYF
d_call: NA
j_call: TRBJ2-7
v_call: TRBV12-3/TRBV12-4
clone_size: many

cdr3_nt: TGTGCCACCAGTCCGGGGGTAACCTCGAACACTGAAGCTTTCTTT
cdr3_aa: CATSPGVTSNTEAFF
d_call: NA
j_call: TRBJ1-1
v_call: TRBV24-1
clone_size: many

cdr3_nt: TGTGCCAGTCGAGCGGGAGGGACCCAGTACTTC
cdr3_aa: CASRAGGTQYF
d_call: TRBD2
j_call: TRBJ2-5
v_call: TRBV19
clone_size: few

cdr3_nt: TGTGCCAGCAGTTCCCCCGATGAGGGCACCGGGGAGCTGTTTTTT
cdr3_aa: CASSSPDEGTGELFF
d_call: NA
j_call: TRBJ2-2
v_call: TRBV28
clone_size: few

cdr3_nt: TGTGCCACGGGGTCGAACACTGAAGCTTTCTTT
cdr3_aa: CATGSNTEAFF
d_call: NA
j_call: TRBJ1-1
v_call: TRBV27
clone_size: many

cdr3_nt: TGTGCCAGCAGTTACCTTGGACAGGGCCAAGAGACCCAGTACTTC
cdr3_aa: CASSYLGQGQETQYF
d_call: TRBD1
j_call: TRBJ2-5
v_call: TRBV7-3
clone_size: many

cdr3_nt: TGTGCCGTGGGGAGGAGGGGGGGCTATGGCTACACCTTC
cdr3_aa: CAVGRRGGYGYTF
d_call: NA
j_call: TRBJ1-2
v_call: TRBV6-2/TRBV6-3
clone_size: few

cdr3_nt: TGCAGTGCTAGAGATTACCTAGACTCCTACGAGCAGTACTTC
cdr3_aa: CSARDYLDSYEQYF
d_call: NA
j_call: TRBJ2-7
v_call: TRBV20-1
clone_size: many

cdr3_nt: TGCGCCAGCAGCTTGGAGAACAGGATGACCGGGGAGCTGTTTTTT
cdr3_aa: CASSLENRMTGELFF
d_call: NA
j_call: TRBJ2-2
v_call: TRBV5-1
clone_size: NA

cdr3_nt: TGTGCCAGCAGCTTACACTCTGGAAACACCATATATTTT
cdr3_aa: CASSLHSGNTIYF
d_call: NA
j_call: TRBJ1-3
v_call: TRBV7-2
clone_size: many

cdr3_nt: TGTGCCAGCAGCCTCGGGACACTCTCCTACGAGCAGTACTTC
cdr3_aa: CASSLGTLSYEQYF
d_call: NA
j_call: TRBJ2-7
v_call: TRBV3-1
clone_size: NA

cdr3_nt: TGTGCCAGCAGTACCCAAAGGGAGGGTATCGGTAATGAAAAACTGTTTTTT
cdr3_aa: CASSTQREGIGNEKLFF
d_call: NA
j_call: TRBJ1-4
v_call: TRBV12-3/TRBV12-4
clone_size: few

cdr3_nt: TGTGCCACCAGTGATCCCGGGACAGCCCAAGAGACCCAGTACTTC
cdr3_aa: CATSDPGTAQETQYF
d_call: TRBD1
j_call: TRBJ2-5
v_call: TRBV24-1
clone_size: few

cdr3_nt: TGTGCCAGCAGTCCCTCCAGGGCGAACTTTCATAGCGGGGTCGTGGGGGAGCAGTACTTC
cdr3_aa: CASSPSRANFHSGVVGEQYF
d_call: TRBD2
j_call: TRBJ2-7
v_call: TRBV27
clone_size: many

cdr3_nt: TGCAGTGCTAGAGGGACGGCGTTTTCAGCGAACACTGAAGCTTTCTTT
cdr3_aa: CSARGTAFSANTEAFF
d_call: NA
j_call: TRBJ1-1
v_call: TRBV20-1
clone_size: few

cdr3_nt: TGCGCCAGCAGCGGGACTAGCGGGAGCCACGAGCAGTACTTC
cdr3_aa: CASSGTSGSHEQYF
d_call: TRBD2
j_call: TRBJ2-7
v_call: TRBV4-1
clone_size: many

cdr3_nt: TGTGCCAGCAGCTTATGGGCCGGGTCTGGGGCCAACGTCCTGACTTTC
cdr3_aa: CASSLWAGSGANVLTF
d_call: NA
j_call: TRBJ2-6
v_call: TRBV7-8
clone_size: NA

cdr3_nt: TGTGCCTGGAGTCGAATCTCGGGAGAAGCTTTCTTT
cdr3_aa: CAWSRISGEAFF
d_call: NA
j_call: TRBJ1-1
v_call: TRBV30
clone_size: many

cdr3_nt: TGTGCCAGCAGTCACCTAGGAAGCTCCTACAATGAGCAGTTCTTC
cdr3_aa: CASSHLGSSYNEQFF
d_call: NA
j_call: TRBJ2-1
v_call: TRBV6-2/TRBV6-3
clone_size: many

cdr3_nt: TGTGCCAGCCTGGGACAGAGCAATCAGCCCCAGCATTTT
cdr3_aa: CASLGQSNQPQHF
d_call: TRBD1
j_call: TRBJ1-5
v_call: TRBV6-4
clone_size: NA

cdr3_nt: TGTGCCAGCAGCCTTTCGAGAGGGGGGGCGATTGAAAAACTGTTTTTT
cdr3_aa: CASSLSRGGAIEKLFF
d_call: NA
j_call: TRBJ1-4
v_call: TRBV28
clone_size: few

cdr3_nt: TGTGCCAGCAGCAGTAGAACGAACAGGGGGAATGAGCAGTTCTTC
cdr3_aa: CASSSRTNRGNEQFF
d_call: TRBD1
j_call: TRBJ2-1
v_call: TRBV9
clone_size: NA

cdr3_nt: TGTGCCAGCAGCCCGGGGGTTGTCTCGGGGGGCCGCTCCTACGAGCAGTACTTC
cdr3_aa: CASSPGVVSGGRSYEQYF
d_call: NA
j_call: TRBJ2-7
v_call: TRBV7-2
clone_size: many

cdr3_nt: TGCGCCAGCAGCTTGTCCCCCTGGCTAGCGGGAGTTGTCGAAAACATTCAGTACTTC
cdr3_aa: CASSLSPWLAGVVENIQYF
d_call: TRBD2
j_call: TRBJ2-4
v_call: TRBV5-1
clone_size: NA

cdr3_nt: TGTGCCAGCAGCCAAGATAACGCGGGAGGGCCGAGGGGTACGCAGTATTTT
cdr3_aa: CASSQDNAGGPRGTQYF
d_call: TRBD2
j_call: TRBJ2-3
v_call: TRBV4-2
clone_size: NA

cdr3_nt: TGTGCCAGCCAAGGACTAGCGGGAGTGGGCACAGATACGCAGTATTTT
cdr3_aa: CASQGLAGVGTDTQYF
d_call: TRBD2
j_call: TRBJ2-3
v_call: TRBV6-1
clone_size: many